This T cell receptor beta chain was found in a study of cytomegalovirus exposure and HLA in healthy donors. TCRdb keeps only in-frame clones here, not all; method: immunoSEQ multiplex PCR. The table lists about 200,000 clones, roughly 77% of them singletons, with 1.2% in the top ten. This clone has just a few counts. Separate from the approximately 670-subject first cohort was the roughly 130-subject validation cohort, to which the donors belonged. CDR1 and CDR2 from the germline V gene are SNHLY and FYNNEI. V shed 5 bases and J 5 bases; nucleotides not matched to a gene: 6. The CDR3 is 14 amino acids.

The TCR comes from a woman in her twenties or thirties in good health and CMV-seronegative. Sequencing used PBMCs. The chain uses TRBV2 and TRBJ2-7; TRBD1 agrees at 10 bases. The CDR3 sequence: CASSRDRGFHEQYF. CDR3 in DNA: TGTGCCAGCAGTCGGGACAGGGGATTCCACGAGCAGTACTTC.